These 4 T cell receptor beta chains came from one sample sequenced in a study of T cells in Graves' hyperthyroidism and ophthalmopathy. Amplification of TCR beta CDR3 regions was performed using RNA transcripts as template. HTBI primers were employed in a first-round RT-PCR of the TCR CDR3. MiXCR, run by TCRdb on the multiplex PCR reads, gives a single entry per CDR3 protein. The sample holds 340,000 or so distinct CDR3 sequences, about 20% seen once. The sequenced material came from blood. The receptors originated from a woman aged 45-59 years with Graves' hyperthyroidism.

This chain uses TRBV19 with TRBJ1-1; maybe TRBD1 (5 bases). V was clipped by 3 bases and J by 4 bases, with 18 bases between them. There are 16 residues in the CDR3. The germline CDR1 and CDR2 sequences are LNHDA and SQIVND (reference sequence). In DNA form, the CDR3 reads TGTGCCAGTAGTATCCCAGACGGGACGTGGGGCACTGAAGCTTTCTTT. It is translated as CASSIPDGTWGTEAFF.

This rearrangement joins TRBV6-2 or TRBV6-3 to TRBJ2-1; 7 nucleotides align to TRBD2. The CDR3 spans 15 residues. V was clipped by 6 bases and J by 2 bases; unmatched bases: 7. Germline V CDR1 and CDR2: MNHEY, SVGEGT. The chain's CDR3 is CASRGSAGAYNEQFF. The CDR3 DNA follows: TGTGCCAGCAGGGGGTCGGCGGGGGCCTACAATGAGCAGTTCTTC.

This clonotype was picked up a small number of times. V is TRBV6-1 and J is TRBJ1-3; TRBD1 agrees at 7 bases. CDR3 size: 14 residues. CDR1 and CDR2 from the germline V gene are MNHNS and SASEGT. After removal of 5 bases from V and 1 base from J, the junction contained 2 bases not matched to a gene. The CDR3 here is CASSWDRSGNTIYF. The CDR3 DNA is TGTGCCAGCAGTTGGGACAGATCTGGAAACACCATATATTTT.

CDR3 DNA: TGTGCCAGCAGCCAAGACTGGGGTCGGGAGACCCAGTACTTC. Translating it yields CASSQDWGRETQYF. The V call is TRBV3-1, the J call TRBJ2-5; D remains unclear. The V end lost 0 bases, the J end lost 5 bases, and 10 bases lay between the germline ends. Germline CDR1 reads LGHDT; CDR2 reads YNNKEL (reference sequence). The CDR3 length is 14 residues.